One TCR beta chain is described in this entry. What it binds is not known. The data originate from a study of T cells after yellow fever vaccination. Trimming removed 4 bases from V and 5 bases from J, with 14 bases in between. The V gene's germline CDR1 is MDHEN and CDR2 SYDVKM. This CDR3 is 15 amino acids long. 5'RACE template switching generated TCR cDNA, adding a universal primer site and UMIs. TCRdb called the 5' RACE reads again in MiXCR, with one record for every CDR3 protein. The sample lists around 320,000 distinct CDR3 sequences, roughly 10% occurring once. Study observations and caveats: The secondary response was weaker, and its peak arrived faster, on day 5 versus 15.

This chain joins TRBV28 and TRBJ2-2; the D gene could be TRBD1 or TRBD2 (7 bases each). The TCR was taken from a man aged 18 to 29 who received the YFV17D yellow fever vaccine. Source: CD4+ T cells sorted from PBMCs, taken 45 days after the yellow fever booster vaccination. CDR3 protein: CASSSGTAGTGELFF. The CDR3 DNA reads as TGTGCCAGCAGTTCAGGGACAGCGGGAACCGGGGAGCTGTTTTTT. Looking up the rest from reference TRBV28 and TRBJ2-2 gives the full variable domain: DVKVTQSSRYLVKRTGEKVFLECVQDMDHENMFWYRQDPGLGLRLIYFSYDVKMKEKGDIPEGYSVSREKKERFSLILESASTNQTSMYLCASSSGTAGTGELFFGEGSRLTVL.